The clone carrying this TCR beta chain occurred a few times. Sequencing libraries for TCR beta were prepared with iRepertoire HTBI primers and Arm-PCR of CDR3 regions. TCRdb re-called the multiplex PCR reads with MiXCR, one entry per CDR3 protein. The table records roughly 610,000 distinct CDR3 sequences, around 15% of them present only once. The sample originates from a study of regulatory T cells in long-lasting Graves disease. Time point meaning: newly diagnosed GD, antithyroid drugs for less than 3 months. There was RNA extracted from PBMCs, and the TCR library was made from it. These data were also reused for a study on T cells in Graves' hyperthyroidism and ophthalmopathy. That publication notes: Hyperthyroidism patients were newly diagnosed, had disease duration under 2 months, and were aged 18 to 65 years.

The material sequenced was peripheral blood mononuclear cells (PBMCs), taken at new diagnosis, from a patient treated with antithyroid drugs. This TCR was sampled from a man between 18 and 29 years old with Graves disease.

CDR3 bases: TGTGCCAGCAGCGCCGGACAGGGTTATTCACCCCTCCACTTT. It translates to CASSAGQGYSPLHF. J is TRBJ1-6 and V is TRBV7-9, with 8 bases lining up with TRBD1. The V segment lost 5 bases and the J segment 8 bases; nucleotides outside the gene matches: 5. The CDR3 length is 14 residues. Germline V gene lookup returns CDR1 SEHNR and CDR2 FQNEAQ (reference sequence).